The 10 T cell receptor beta chains presented below share a single source sample, sequenced in a study of OX40 agonist ivuxolimab in advanced cancers. Measured with immunoSEQ multiplex PCR; TCRdb has only the in-frame clones, and not every one. The sample comprises about 69,000 clones, about 80% of which are singletons, and approximately 2.1% rests with the top ten. The sequences come from CD4+ or CD8+ T cells sorted from blood, collected in a trial of the OX40 agonist ivuxolimab. These TCRs come from an adult with an advanced solid tumor such as melanoma, head and neck, liver or kidney cancer.

The V gene is TRBV6-5, the J gene TRBJ2-7; TRBD2 matches 12 bases. Germline values: CDR1 MNHEY, CDR2 SVGAGI. The CDR3 has 15 residues. V lost 5 bases, J lost 4 bases, and 6 bases stayed unmatched. CDR3 protein: CASSRATSGGYEQYF. The CDR3 DNA reads as TGTGCCAGCAGTAGGGCGACTAGCGGGGGTTACGAGCAGTACTTC.

The rearrangement joins TRBV6-6 to TRBJ1-1; no firm D call. V shed 7 bases and J shed 0 bases, with 12 bases lying between them. The CDR3 has 14 amino acids. Germline V gene data show CDR1 as MNHNY and CDR2 as SVGAGI (reference sequence). The CDR3 sequence: CASTVSDMNTEAFF. As DNA, the CDR3 is TGTGCCAGCACGGTCAGCGACATGAACACTGAAGCTTTCTTT.

The table lists this clone with a count of one. V gene TRBV9 combines with J gene TRBJ1-2; maybe TRBD1 (6 bases). Germline V gives CDR1 SGDLS, CDR2 YYNGEE. The CDR3 extends over 14 amino acids. V lost 1 base, J lost 4 bases, and 11 bases lay in between. CDR3 protein: CASSVTLDSYGYTF. Here the CDR3 DNA reads TGTGCCAGCAGCGTAACTCTGGACAGCTATGGCTACACCTTC.

The chain has TRBV5-1 and TRBJ2-2, with 8 bases identical to TRBD1. V lost 4 bases to trimming and J lost 5 bases; unmatched junction nucleotides: 10. The V gene's germline CDR1 is SGHRS and CDR2 YFSETQ. The CDR3 consists of 16 residues. The CDR3 bases are TGCGCCAGCAGCAAAGTCCGGGACAGGATAACCGGGGAGCTGTTTTTT. Translated, it gives CASSKVRDRITGELFF.

J is TRBJ1-4 and V is TRBV5-5; TRBD1 might be the D (6 bases). V shed 3 bases and J shed 3 bases, with 12 bases lying between them. The CDR3 consists of 15 residues. Per germline, CDR1 SGHKS and CDR2 YYEKEE (reference sequence). CDR3 in DNA: TGTGCCAGCAGCTGGCAGGGGACCGCTAATGAAAAACTGTTTTTT. This translates into CASSWQGTANEKLFF.

J is TRBJ2-1 and V is TRBV11-2; D is unclear. This CDR3 has 13 residues. Trimming cost V 1 base and J 3 bases, with 4 bases left between them. Germline values: CDR1 SGHAT, CDR2 FQNNGV. This CDR3 is CASSLALYNEQFF. CDR3 nucleotide sequence: TGTGCCAGCAGCTTAGCCCTCTACAATGAGCAGTTCTTC.

The chain recombines TRBV7-8 with TRBJ2-2, with D uncertain. The CDR3 has 12 residues. Trimming took 8 bases from V and 6 from J, leaving 10 bases between them. Germline CDR1 and CDR2: SGHVS and FQNEAQ. This chain's CDR3 is CASAGGPGELFF. CDR3 coding DNA: TGTGCCAGCGCCGGCGGCCCCGGGGAGCTGTTTTTT.

This rearrangement joins TRBV30 to TRBJ1-3, with unresolved D. CDR1 is GTSNPN and CDR2 is SVGIG in the germline V gene (reference sequence). The CDR3 is 18 amino acids. V lost 4 bases, J lost 0 bases, and 22 bases lay in between. The CDR3 nucleotides read TGTGCCTGGACCGGGAGGAGAGACGAATTCTTCTCTGGAAACACCATATATTTT. It yields the protein CAWTGRRDEFFSGNTIYF.

This clone showed up just once. The CDR3 is CASSYRGGRNTEAFF. CDR3 nucleotide sequence: TGTGCCAGCAGTTACCGGGGGGGGAGGAACACTGAAGCTTTCTTT. The rearrangement links TRBV6-6 to TRBJ1-1; perhaps TRBD1 as D (5 bases). V was shortened by 2 bases and J by 1 base, with 11 bases between the two germline ends. The CDR3 is 15 residues long. Looked up from germline, CDR1 is MNHNY and CDR2 is SVGAGI (reference sequence).

The chain links TRBV21-1 to TRBJ2-3; the D call TRBD1 from the table was never checked on the DNA. TRBV21-1 represents a pseudogene. There are 18 residues in the CDR3. The CDR3: CASSKARDSSLSTDTQYF. Written as DNA, the CDR3 is TGTGCCAGCAGCAAAGCGCGGGACAGCTCTTTAAGCACAGATACGCAGTATTTT.